This TCR beta chain was identified during a study of OX40 agonist ivuxolimab in advanced cancers. Study results and caveats: Expanded clones belonging to CD8+ T cells outnumbered, on average, those of CD4+. At 0.1 to 3.0 mg/kg and by week 6, CD4+ and CD8+ T cells in the blood had expanded clonally.

As regards this clone: As yet, its antigen is unknown.

Sequencing was performed with immunoSEQ multiplex PCR; in TCRdb, only in-frame clones are kept and a portion is missing. The sample contains 60,000 to 65,000 clones, roughly four fifths of which appear only once. Trimming stripped 6 bases from V and 2 bases from J, with 15 bases between. The CDR3 is made up of 15 amino acids. Per germline, CDR1 MNHEY and CDR2 SVGAGI. The sequencing here drew on CD4+ or CD8+ T cells sorted from blood, taken in a trial of the OX40 agonist ivuxolimab. The source is an adult with an advanced solid tumor such as melanoma, head and neck, liver or kidney cancer. The V call is TRBV6-5, the J call TRBJ2-3, with D tentatively TRBD2 (6 bases). This chain's CDR3 is CASSPEEGYTDTQYF. The CDR3 nucleotides read TGTGCCAGCAGCCCTGAGGAGGGGTACACAGATACGCAGTATTTT.